Listed below are T cell receptor beta chains from one sample, sequenced in a study of blood T cell repertoires in COVID-19. Clones were read by immunoSEQ multiplex PCR, and TCRdb kept only the in-frame ones, dropping some. This sample has over 55,000 clones, with 75% to 90% found just once. Sequenced: peripheral blood. These receptors were taken from a woman older than 75 with COVID-19, enrolled during active disease. The CDR3 runs from the conserved cysteine through the conserved F or W. A D gene is named only where the DNA matches it firmly. Part of the rows lack a size; the others show once, few, many or a class for expanded clones.

.	TRBV14	TRBD1	TRBJ2-1	CASSASAGGYEQFF	TGTGCCAGCAGCGCTTCGGCAGGGGGTTATGAGCAGTTCTTC
.	TRBV7-8	.	TRBJ1-2	CASSTQGYGYTF	TGTGCCAGCAGCACGCAGGGCTATGGCTACACCTTC
.	TRBV6-6	TRBD1	TRBJ1-6	CASSQKMGTASNSPLHF	TGTGCCAGCAGTCAAAAGATGGGGACAGCCTCCAATTCACCCCTCCACTTT
.	TRBV1	.	TRBJ1-6	CTSSQDSSGGPYNSPLHF	TGCACCAGCAGCCAAGACTCCTCGGGGGGCCCGTATAATTCACCCCTCCACTTT
.	TRBV7-2	.	TRBJ2-1	CASSLGVGAYNEQFF	TGTGCCAGCAGCTTAGGGGTCGGGGCCTACAATGAGCAGTTCTTC
.	TRBV3-1/TRBV3-2	TRBD1	TRBJ1-6	CASSPGQGTSPLHF	TGTGCCAGCAGTCCGGGACAGGGGACTTCACCCCTCCACTTT
.	TRBV11-2	.	TRBJ2-2	CASSFGGPGELFF	TGTGCCAGCAGCTTCGGGGGGCCCGGGGAGCTGTTTTTT
.	TRBV19	.	TRBJ2-1	CASRDGGYNEQFF	TGTGCCAGTAGGGACGGGGGCTACAATGAGCAGTTCTTC
.	TRBV7-2	.	TRBJ1-4	CASSLGGGLGEKLFF	TGTGCCAGCAGCTTAGGAGGGGGTTTGGGTGAAAAACTGTTTTTT
.	TRBV6-5	.	TRBJ1-1	CASSSDSFEAFF	TGTGCCAGCAGTTCGGACTCTTTTGAAGCTTTCTTT
.	TRBV27	TRBD1	TRBJ1-6	CASSWGPTGGYSPLHF	TGTGCCAGCAGTTGGGGACCGACAGGGGGCTATTCACCCCTCCACTTT
.	TRBV12-3/TRBV12-4	.	TRBJ1-2	CASSADSNYGYTF	TGTGCCAGCAGCGCGGACAGTAACTATGGCTACACCTTC
.	TRBV5-1	.	TRBJ2-1	CASKTLTGDNEQFF	TGCGCCAGCAAGACTCTCACCGGTGATAATGAGCAGTTCTTC
.	TRBV27	.	TRBJ1-2	CASSPGLGYGYTF	TGTGCCAGCAGTCCCGGGTTAGGATATGGCTACACCTTC
.	TRBV7-2	.	TRBJ2-7	CASSLGASYEQYF	TGTGCCAGCAGCTTAGGGGCCTCCTACGAGCAGTACTTC
.	TRBV5-1	TRBD2	TRBJ2-3	CASSSGTSGVGDTQYF	TGCGCCAGCAGCTCCGGGACTAGCGGGGTTGGAGATACGCAGTATTTT
.	TRBV28	TRBD1	TRBJ1-2	CASRLSQGTGYGYTF	TGTGCCAGCAGGTTGTCACAGGGGACTGGTTATGGCTACACCTTC
.	TRBV6-5	.	TRBJ2-5	CASSPLAPPGTQYF	TGTGCCAGCAGTCCCCTAGCTCCCCCAGGGACCCAGTACTTC
.	TRBV7-8	TRBD2	TRBJ2-5	CASSLASGGGSRETQYF	TGTGCCAGCAGCTTAGCTAGCGGGGGGGGGAGTAGGGAGACCCAGTACTTC
medium-sized	TRBV5-6	.	TRBJ1-6	CASSSGRSLFNSPLHF	TGTGCCAGCAGCTCGGGTCGGTCCCTTTTTAATTCACCCCTCCACTTT
.	TRBV2	TRBD1	TRBJ1-6	CASSEGRGYYNSPLHF	TGTGCCAGCAGTGAAGGCAGGGGGTACTATAATTCACCCCTCCACTTT
.	TRBV5-1	TRBD1	TRBJ2-5	CASSLGGQGARETQYF	TGCGCCAGCAGCTTGGGGGGACAGGGGGCGCGTGAGACCCAGTACTTC
.	TRBV18	TRBD1	TRBJ2-5	CASSRGTGGFETQYF	TGTGCCAGCTCACGAGGGACAGGGGGCTTCGAGACCCAGTACTTC
once	TRBV25-1	.	TRBJ1-2	CASSELTWGNGYTF	TGTGCCAGCAGTGAATTGACATGGGGCAATGGCTACACCTTC
few	TRBV2	.	TRBJ2-2	CASTTDSPNTGELFF	TGTGCCAGCACGACGGACTCCCCGAACACCGGGGAGCTGTTTTTT
.	TRBV3-1/TRBV3-2	.	TRBJ1-5	CASSQNWNQPQHF	TGTGCCAGCAGCCAAAACTGGAATCAGCCCCAGCATTTT
.	TRBV20-1	TRBD1	TRBJ2-5	CSATPGQVPNF	TGCAGTGCTACCCCGGGACAGGTCCCGAACTTC
.	TRBV6-5	TRBD1	TRBJ1-6	CASTRGQETSPLHF	TGTGCCAGCACCAGAGGACAGGAGACTTCACCCCTCCACTTT
.	TRBV7-9	TRBD2	TRBJ2-3	CASSLSGGNTQYF	TGTGCCAGCAGCTTATCCGGGGGGAATACGCAGTATTTT
few	TRBV30	TRBD1	TRBJ2-7	CAWSNLGQGSGEQYF	TGTGCCTGGAGTAATCTGGGACAGGGGTCTGGCGAGCAGTACTTC
.	TRBV5-6	.	TRBJ2-5	CASTGLNEETQYF	TGTGCCAGCACGGGACTGAACGAAGAGACCCAGTACTTC
.	TRBV18	.	TRBJ1-1	CASSIAAGFKTEAFF	TGTGCCAGCTCAATTGCCGCGGGGTTTAAGACTGAAGCTTTCTTT
.	TRBV4-2	TRBD2	TRBJ2-5	CASSPGLAEETQYF	TGTGCCAGCAGCCCAGGCCTAGCGGAAGAGACCCAGTACTTC
.	TRBV3-1/TRBV3-2	.	TRBJ1-2	CASSQEGTAFYGYTF	TGTGCCAGCAGCCAAGAAGGTACAGCCTTCTATGGCTACACCTTC
.	TRBV24-1	.	TRBJ1-5	CATSKRPRGVEQPQHF	TGTGCCACCAGCAAACGCCCCAGGGGAGTTGAACAGCCCCAGCATTTT
once	TRBV5-4	TRBD1	TRBJ1-2	CASSRTTGLEGYTF	TGTGCCAGCAGCCGAACGACAGGGCTGGAAGGCTACACCTTC
.	TRBV6-5	.	TRBJ2-4	CASSYSGRGSNIQYF	TGTGCCAGCAGTTACTCGGGCAGAGGGTCAAACATTCAGTACTTC
.	TRBV30	TRBD1	TRBJ1-1	CARKRQGEAFF	TGTGCCAGAAAAAGACAGGGCGAAGCTTTCTTT
few	TRBV15	TRBD1	TRBJ1-5	CATSRDKQGARQPQHF	TGTGCCACCAGCAGAGATAAGCAGGGGGCGCGTCAGCCCCAGCATTTT
.	TRBV5-1	.	TRBJ1-2	CASRRTENYGYTF	TGCGCCAGCAGACGTACCGAGAACTATGGCTACACCTTC
.	TRBV29-1	TRBD1	TRBJ2-7	CSARDRVHEQYF	TGCAGCGCCCGGGACAGGGTACACGAGCAGTACTTC
.	TRBV6-5	.	TRBJ2-1	CASSPWGGLNEQFF	TGTGCCAGCAGCCCCTGGGGGGGGCTAAATGAGCAGTTCTTC
.	TRBV4-1	.	TRBJ1-6	CATGRGQGSPLHF	TGCGCCACCGGGAGGGGTCAGGGCTCACCCCTCCACTTT
.	TRBV24-1	TRBD2	TRBJ2-5	CATSDHRERGYEETQYF	TGTGCCACCAGTGACCACCGGGAGCGGGGGTATGAGGAGACCCAGTACTTC
.	TRBV3-1/TRBV3-2	.	TRBJ1-1	CASSQDLGGYTEAFF	TGTGCCAGCAGCCAAGATCTGGGGGGGTACACTGAAGCTTTCTTT
.	TRBV28	.	TRBJ1-5	CASGDSSNQPQHF	TGTGCCAGCGGAGACAGTAGCAATCAGCCCCAGCATTTT
.	TRBV12-3/TRBV12-4	.	TRBJ1-2	CASSLFSGGYTF	TGTGCCAGCAGTTTGTTCTCAGGTGGCTACACCTTC
.	TRBV7-8	.	TRBJ1-5	CASSLAEGNQPQHF	TGTGCCAGCAGCTTAGCGGAGGGTAACCAGCCCCAGCATTTT
.	TRBV20-1	.	TRBJ1-3	CSASSDTGGGNTIYF	TGCAGTGCTAGTAGTGACACCGGGGGGGGAAACACCATATATTTT
.	TRBV11-2	TRBD2	TRBJ2-3	CASSLGLAGRTDTQYF	TGTGCCAGCAGCTTGGGCCTAGCGGGACGCACAGATACGCAGTATTTT